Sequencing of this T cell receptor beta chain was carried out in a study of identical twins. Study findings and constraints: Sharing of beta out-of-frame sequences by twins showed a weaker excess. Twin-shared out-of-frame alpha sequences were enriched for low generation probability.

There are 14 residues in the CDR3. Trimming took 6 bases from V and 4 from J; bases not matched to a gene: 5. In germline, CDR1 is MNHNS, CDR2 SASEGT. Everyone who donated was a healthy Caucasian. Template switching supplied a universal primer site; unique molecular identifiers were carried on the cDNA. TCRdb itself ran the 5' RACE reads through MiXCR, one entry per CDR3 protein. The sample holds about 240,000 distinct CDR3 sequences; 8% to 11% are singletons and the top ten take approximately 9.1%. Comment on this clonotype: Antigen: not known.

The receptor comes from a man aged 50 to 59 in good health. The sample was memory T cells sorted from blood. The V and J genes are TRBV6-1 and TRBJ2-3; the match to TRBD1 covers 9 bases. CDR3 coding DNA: TGTGCCAGCAGGTCACAGGGGGCGGCAGATACGCAGTATTTT. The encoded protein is CASRSQGAADTQYF.